A single sample is the source of the 26 T cell receptor beta chains below, sequenced in a study of cytomegalovirus exposure and HLA in healthy donors. A multiplex PCR was run with 60 Vbeta primers and 13 Jbeta primers. Sequencing was performed with immunoSEQ multiplex PCR; in TCRdb, only in-frame clones are kept and a portion is missing. Seen here are approximately 140,000 clones, around three quarters observed once, and the top ten hold roughly 0.87%. Sequences were obtained from PBMCs. These TCRs come from a man aged 18 to 30 in good health and CMV-seronegative.

J is TRBJ2-7 and V is TRBV18; 7 nucleotides align to TRBD2. J was trimmed by 2 bases and V by 0 bases; bases with no gene match: 1. The CDR3 extends over 14 amino acids. Germline CDR1 KGHSH, CDR2 LQKENI. CDR3: CASSPPGRAYEQYF. Written as DNA, the CDR3 is TGTGCCAGCTCACCACCGGGGAGGGCCTACGAGCAGTACTTC.

Regarding this clone: The germline gene is not matched at one end of the junction; a read error may be the cause. This CDR3 is also generated by other DNA sequences in the sample. The chain joins TRBV4-2 to TRBJ1-6; 7 bases are shared with TRBD1. Germline lookup yields CDR1 LGHNA and CDR2 YNFKEQ. The CDR3 sequence is 16 residues long. The CDR3 protein is CASSPNRGSYNSPLHF. The DNA of the CDR3 is TGTGCCAGCAGCCCAAACAGGGGATCCTATAATTCCCCCCTCCACTTT.

This clone was seen a few times. The rearrangement links TRBV10-3 to TRBJ2-2, with D uncertain. The CDR3 covers 13 residues. Deletions cut 7 bases from V and 5 bases from J, with 11 bases between. The germline V gene has CDR1 ENHRY and CDR2 SYGVKD. The CDR3 nucleotides read TGTGCCATCAAGCTCCAAGTTACCGGGGAGCTGTTTTTT. Its protein is CAIKLQVTGELFF.

This chain uses TRBV10-3 with TRBJ2-2; no clear D. The V end lost 5 bases, the J end lost 6 bases, and 13 bases lay between the germline ends. Germline CDR1 ENHRY, CDR2 SYGVKD. This CDR3 comprises 14 residues. The CDR3 region is CAISQLQTAGELFF. The CDR3 DNA sequence: TGTGCCATCAGTCAGCTACAAACAGCCGGGGAGCTGTTTTTT.

The genes are TRBV5-1 and TRBJ1-1; D is perhaps TRBD1 (6 bases). Trimming took 4 bases from V and 5 from J, leaving 18 bases between them. The CDR3 is 15 amino acids. Germline V gene data show CDR1 as SGHRS and CDR2 as YFSETQ. CDR3 sequence (DNA): TGCGCCAGCAGCCATATAATAGAGGGGGGGACTGAAGCTTTCTTT. It specifies CASSHIIEGGTEAFF. The full variable domain, with the rest looked up from reference TRBV5-1 and TRBJ1-1, is KAGVTQTPRYLIKTRGQQVTLSCSPISGHRSVSWYQQTPGQGLQFLFEYFSETQRNKGNFPGRFSGRQFSNSRSEMNVSTLELGDSALYLCASSHIIEGGTEAFFGQGTRLTVV.

The chain combines TRBV5-4 with TRBJ2-1; TRBD1 matches at 7 bases. This CDR3 has 13 residues. The ends lost 5 bases at V and 6 bases at J; junction bases unmatched: 5. Germline CDR1 is SGHNT and CDR2 is YYREEE (reference sequence). CDR3 DNA sequence: TGTGCCAGCAGTCTCCGGGACAGCAATGAGCAGTTCTTC. Its translation is CASSLRDSNEQFF.

The rearrangement joins TRBV11-2 to TRBJ1-2, with D possibly TRBD1 on 5 matching bases. CDR1 is SGHAT, CDR2 FQNNGV, per germline. Trimming took 1 base from V and 7 from J, leaving 16 bases between them. The CDR3 is 15 amino acids. In DNA, the CDR3 is TGTGCCAGCAGCTTAGTAGTGGCAGGGTTTGGTGGCTACACCTTC. It codes for CASSLVVAGFGGYTF.

J is TRBJ1-3 and V is TRBV19; D unclear. Trimming pared 7 bases from V and 4 bases from J, leaving 11 bases between. Germline CDR1 LNHDA, CDR2 SQIVND (reference sequence). This CDR3 contains 13 residues. CDR3 in amino acids: CASNLFRGNTIYF. CDR3 coding DNA: TGTGCCAGTAATCTCTTCCGGGGAAACACCATATATTTT. Supplemented by reference TRBV19 and TRBJ1-3, the full variable domain reads DGGITQSPKYLFRKEGQNVTLSCEQNLNHDAMYWYRQDPGQGLRLIYYSQIVNDFQKGDIAEGYSVSREKKESFPLTVTSAQKNPTAFYLCASNLFRGNTIYFGEGSWLTVV.

For the CDR3, the DNA is TGTGCCAGTAGTATTTTGTTAGGGGAAAACATTCAGTACTTC. This gives the protein CASSILLGENIQYF. The V gene is TRBV19, the J gene TRBJ2-4, with D tentatively TRBD1 (5 bases). CDR1 and CDR2 (germline): LNHDA, SQIVND (reference sequence). The CDR3 sequence is 14 residues long. Trimming pared 3 bases from V and 5 bases from J, leaving 11 bases between.

The V call is TRBV5-1, the J call TRBJ2-3, with D unresolved. V gave up 0 bases and J gave up 0 bases, with 11 bases separating them. CDR1 is SGHRS and CDR2 is YFSETQ in the germline V gene. The CDR3 is 16 amino acids. The CDR3: CASSLALQESTDTQYF. The CDR3 nucleotides are TGCGCCAGCAGCTTGGCACTCCAGGAAAGCACAGATACGCAGTATTTT.

In its sample, this clone was seen a few times. The rearrangement uses TRBV9 and TRBJ1-2; 11 positions match TRBD1. Germline CDR1 and CDR2: SGDLS and YYNGEE. The CDR3 has 15 amino acids. Trimming took 3 bases from V and 4 from J; bases not matched to a gene: 5. CDR3 amino acids: CASSADRGLRYGYTF. DNA of the CDR3: TGTGCCAGCAGCGCGGACAGGGGGCTACGCTATGGCTACACCTTC.

The chain has TRBV5-1 and TRBJ1-4; a weak D match, TRBD1 (5 bases). Germline CDR1 reads SGHRS; CDR2 reads YFSETQ. Trimming removed 1 base from V and 0 bases from J, with 7 bases in between. The CDR3 runs to 15 residues. As DNA, the CDR3 is TGCGCCAGCAGCTTGCTCAGGGCAACTAATGAAAAACTGTTTTTT. It is translated as CASSLLRATNEKLFF.

The gene calls are TRBV4-1 and TRBJ1-1; TRBD1 might be the D (5 bases). Germline loops: CDR1 MGHRA, CDR2 YSYEKL. This CDR3 contains 13 residues. V lost 5 bases and J 1 base, leaving 8 bases between the germline ends. The CDR3 DNA reads as TGCGCCAGCAGCTTAGACAGGAACACTGAAGCTTTCTTT. Amino acids: CASSLDRNTEAFF.

The chain recombines TRBV11-3 with TRBJ1-1; 8 nucleotides align to TRBD1. The CDR3 is 14 amino acids. V was clipped by 4 bases and J by 1 base; unmatched bases: 2. The germline gives CDR1 SGHNT, CDR2 YENEEA. The CDR3 here is CASSSGGGNTEAFF. As DNA, the CDR3 is TGTGCCAGCAGCTCAGGGGGCGGGAACACTGAAGCTTTCTTT.

The genes are TRBV28 and TRBJ1-5; no clear D gene. Germline CDR1 reads MDHEN; CDR2 reads SYDVKM. V dropped 5 bases and J dropped 5 bases, with 7 bases sitting between them. The CDR3 spans 12 residues. CDR3 protein: CASSLPDQPQHF. CDR3 sequence (DNA): TGTGCCAGCAGTCTCCCTGATCAGCCCCAGCATTTT.

The V gene is TRBV5-1, the J gene TRBJ2-3, with a possible D match to TRBD2 (5 bases). The V gene's germline CDR1 is SGHRS and CDR2 YFSETQ. CDR3 length: 14 residues. V lost 8 bases to trimming and J lost 7 bases, with 20 bases between them. CDR3 residues: CASMRELPWNTQYF. The DNA of the CDR3 is TGCGCCAGTATGAGGGAGCTTCCTTGGAATACGCAGTATTTT.

This CDR3 is CASSPRQGWTGELFF. In DNA, the CDR3 is TGTGCCAGCAGCCCCAGACAGGGGTGGACCGGGGAGCTGTTTTTT. The chain is built from TRBV7-9 and TRBJ2-2, with 8 nucleotides matching TRBD1. CDR1 SEHNR and CDR2 FQNEAQ come from the germline V gene (reference sequence). This CDR3 comprises 15 residues. The ends lost 5 bases at V and 5 bases at J; junction bases unmatched: 7.

This clone came up a few times. The chain recombines TRBV6-1 with TRBJ1-2; unclear D gene. Germline V gene data show CDR1 as MNHNS and CDR2 as SASEGT. The V end lost 3 bases, the J end lost 2 bases, and 10 bases lay between the germline ends. The CDR3 loop spans 14 amino acids. DNA for the CDR3: TGTGCCAGCAGTGAGTTTGAGGGAAACTATGGCTACACCTTC. Translating gives CASSEFEGNYGYTF.

As DNA, the CDR3 is TGTGCCAGCAGCGCCCCCTCCGGGTTCTCTGGAAACACCATATATTTT. This codes for CASSAPSGFSGNTIYF. This chain connects TRBV9 to TRBJ1-3, with D unclear. Germline CDR1 is SGDLS and CDR2 is YYNGEE. The CDR3 extends over 16 amino acids. The ends were cut back, 3 bases at V and 0 bases at J, with 13 bases in the middle.

The chain employs TRBV25-1 and TRBJ1-6; D might be TRBD1 (6 bases). The CDR3 covers 16 residues. Germline V gives CDR1 MGHDK, CDR2 SYGVNS. Trimming took off 4 bases at V and 12 bases at J, with 22 bases between the two ends. The CDR3 spells CASSAVGTGPPGPLHF. DNA for the CDR3: TGTGCCAGCAGTGCGGTTGGAACAGGGCCCCCCGGACCCCTCCACTTT.

This chain joins TRBV27 and TRBJ2-1; TRBD1 aligns across 10 bases. The CDR3 spans 17 residues. Germline CDR1 MNHEY, CDR2 SMNVEV (reference sequence). J lost 15 bases, V lost 6 bases, and 23 bases had no gene match. The chain's CDR3 is CASSRNPGQGILGLVFF. The CDR3 coding sequence is TGTGCCAGCAGCCGAAATCCGGGACAGGGGATCCTAGGGCTGGTGTTCTTC.

This clone was seen once. This chain joins TRBV10-3 and TRBJ1-4, with unresolved D. The germline V and J ends were trimmed by 0 bases and 10 bases, with 6 bases remaining between them. Germline V CDR1 and CDR2: ENHRY, SYGVKD. This CDR3 has 12 residues. The CDR3 here is CAISESIGKLFF. The CDR3 DNA follows: TGTGCCATCAGTGAGTCGATCGGAAAACTGTTTTTT.

This clone was recorded only once. The rearrangement uses TRBV7-8 and TRBJ1-1, with D unresolved. The CDR3 contains 13 residues. The V end was cut by 0 bases, the J end by 5 bases, with 7 bases between. Germline V gene sequence: CDR1 SGHVS, CDR2 FQNEAQ. The CDR3 DNA sequence: TGTGCCAGCAGCTTAGCGCGAGGGACTGAAGCTTTCTTT. This codes for CASSLARGTEAFF.

Comments on this clone: One end of the junction is discordant with germline, which a read error may explain. This chain joins TRBV7-9 and TRBJ2-2; 9 bases fit TRBD1. The CDR3 spans 14 residues. Looked up from germline, CDR1 is SEHNR and CDR2 is FQNEAQ (reference sequence). CDR3 loop: CSSSLGQGTGELFF. The CDR3 DNA follows: TGTTCCAGCAGCCTGGGACAGGGTACCGGGGAGCTGTTTTTT.

This clone appeared a single time. This chain connects TRBV19 to TRBJ2-3, with 15 bases identical to TRBD2. The CDR3 is made up of 17 amino acids. CDR1 is LNHDA, CDR2 SQIVND, per germline (reference sequence). V was pared by 5 bases and J by 4 bases, with 7 bases of the junction left unmatched. In nucleotides, the CDR3 is TGTGCCAGTAGTTCGGGACTAGCGGGGGGTTATTCAGATACGCAGTATTTT. It encodes CASSSGLAGGYSDTQYF.

Comment on this clone: One end of the junction is discordant with germline, which a read error may explain. The V gene is TRBV15, the J gene TRBJ1-1; no reliable D call. This CDR3 spans 15 amino acids. The germline V gene encodes CDR1 LNHNV and CDR2 YYDKDF (reference sequence). Here the CDR3 DNA reads TGTGCCACCAGCAGAGGTGGCGGCATGAACGCTGAAGCTTTCTTT. It encodes CATSRGGGMNAEAFF.